These T cell receptor beta chains were read from a single sample in a study of blood T cell repertoires in COVID-19. The repertoire was sequenced with immunoSEQ multiplex PCR; TCRdb's copy has only in-frame clones and lacks some. In the table there are 250,000 to 300,000 clones, about nine tenths of which are singletons. Sequenced input: peripheral blood. Source of these receptors: a man in his fifties with acute or convalescent COVID-19. Each CDR3 is given with its conserved first and last residue. D genes are given only for firm matches. Part of the rows lack a size; the others show once, few, many or a class for expanded clones.

D gene | clone size | J gene | V gene | CDR3 DNA | CDR3 protein
- | - | TRBJ1-6 | TRBV5-5 | TGTGCCAGCACCCTGGAGGTCTCACCCCTCCACTTT | CASTLEVSPLHF
- | - | TRBJ2-1 | TRBV12-3/TRBV12-4 | TGTGCCAGCAGTTCCTCAGTAGCGTTTGAGCAGTTCTTC | CASSSSVAFEQFF
- | - | TRBJ1-2 | TRBV19 | TGTGCCAGTAGTCCAGGGACATCTGGCTACACCTTC | CASSPGTSGYTF
- | few | TRBJ1-6 | TRBV5-5 | TGTGCCAGCAGCCAACAGCTGAATAATTCACCCCTCCACTTT | CASSQQLNNSPLHF
- | - | TRBJ1-5 | TRBV5-8 | TGTGCCAGCAGCTACTTAAGTGTGTTCAATCAGCCCCAGCATTTT | CASSYLSVFNQPQHF
TRBD2 | - | TRBJ2-5 | TRBV2 | TGTGCCAGCAGTGCCGGGGGGGAGACCCAGTACTTC | CASSAGGETQYF
TRBD1 | - | TRBJ1-2 | TRBV11-2 | TGTGCCAGCAGCTTAACAGGGGGTAGGAACTATGGCTACACCTTC | CASSLTGGRNYGYTF
TRBD1 | - | TRBJ1-4 | TRBV19 | TGTGCCAGTAGAATGGGACAGGACCATGAAAAACTGTTTTTT | CASRMGQDHEKLFF
- | - | TRBJ1-4 | TRBV5-1 | TGCGCCAGCAGCTTGACCGCGCGACTCAACTCCTTGGAGGGACTGTTTTTT | CASSLTARLNSLEGLFF
- | - | TRBJ2-7 | TRBV28 | TGTGCCAGCACGACTTATCCCTACGAGCAGTACTTC | CASTTYPYEQYF
- | - | TRBJ1-2 | TRBV2 | TGTGCCAGCAGTGAGTCAGGGGCGTCGAGGTACACCTTC | CASSESGASRYTF
- | - | TRBJ1-2 | TRBV29-1 | TGCAGCGTTGTTATCCGGGGATTCTATGGCTACACCTTC | CSVVIRGFYGYTF
TRBD1 | once | TRBJ1-5 | TRBV7-9 | TGTGCCAGCAGCCAAACGGTGGACAGGGGCCGTCAGCCCCAGCATTTT | CASSQTVDRGRQPQHF
- | - | TRBJ1-1 | TRBV29-1 | TGCAGCGTTAACCAACAGGCCCGAGCATCAGCTTTCTTT | CSVNQQARASAFF
- | - | TRBJ2-2 | TRBV4-2 | TGTGCCAGCAGCCAAGATCAAGGACCCCGGAGGGGCGGGGAGCTGTTTTTT | CASSQDQGPRRGGELFF
TRBD2 | - | TRBJ2-2 | TRBV4-1 | TGCGCCAGCAGCTCCTCGGCGCGGGGGGGATCCACCGGGGAGCTGTTTTTT | CASSSSARGGSTGELFF
- | - | TRBJ1-1 | TRBV4-2 | TGTGCCAGCAGCCAAGACGGACTAATGAACACTGAAGCTTTCTTT | CASSQDGLMNTEAFF
TRBD1 | - | TRBJ2-7 | TRBV27 | TGTGCCTGTTGGGACAGGGTTTCCTACGAGCAGTACTTC | CACWDRVSYEQYF
- | - | TRBJ1-5 | TRBV27 | TGTGCCAGCAGTTTCACAGGGACCTCCAATCAGCCCCAGCATTTT | CASSFTGTSNQPQHF
- | - | TRBJ2-7 | TRBV5-1 | TGCGCCAGCAGTTCCTACCAAACCCAGTACTTC | CASSSYQTQYF
- | - | TRBJ1-2 | TRBV7-9 | TGTGCCAGCAGCTTATTGTCCCAGAGGAAAGACTATGGCTACACCTTC | CASSLLSQRKDYGYTF
- | - | TRBJ2-1 | TRBV7-3 | TGTGCCAGCAGCTTCGACAGGCCTTTGGTTGCCAATGAGCAGTTCTTC | CASSFDRPLVANEQFF
- | once | TRBJ2-7 | TRBV2 | TGTGCCAGCAGTGGGGACTCGGTGGTCTACGAGCAGTACTTC | CASSGDSVVYEQYF
- | - | TRBJ2-7 | TRBV5-4 | TGTGCCAGCAGCTTGAAAACAGGGTCTTCCTACGAGCAGTACTTC | CASSLKTGSSYEQYF
- | - | TRBJ2-3 | TRBV19 | TGTGCCAGTAGCCCTGGGGGGGATACGCAGTATTTT | CASSPGGDTQYF
- | - | TRBJ1-2 | TRBV20-1 | TGCAGTGCTAGTGGGACTGAGTATGGCTACACCTTC | CSASGTEYGYTF
- | - | TRBJ2-2 | TRBV11-2 | TGTGCCAGCAGCTTAGGGGGCGGGGCCAACACCGGGGAGCTGTTTTTT | CASSLGGGANTGELFF
TRBD1 | - | TRBJ1-2 | TRBV30 | TGTGCCTGGACCGCCATGACAGGGGGTGGCTATGGCTACACCTTC | CAWTAMTGGGYGYTF
TRBD2 | - | TRBJ2-1 | TRBV7-9 | TGTGCCAGCAGCCCGAGCGGGGCGCCCTACAATGAGCAGTTCTTC | CASSPSGAPYNEQFF
TRBD1 | - | TRBJ1-2 | TRBV7-9 | TGTGCCAGCAGCTTAGTGGGACAGGGGGTTCTTGACTACACCTTC | CASSLVGQGVLDYTF
- | - | TRBJ1-1 | TRBV5-6 | TGTGCCAGCAGCTTGGCTAGGGGGTGGGCTTTCTTT | CASSLARGWAFF
- | once | TRBJ2-2 | TRBV29-1 | TGCAGCGTTGGTGATACAGAGGAGCTGTTTTTT | CSVGDTEELFF
TRBD2 | once | TRBJ2-5 | TRBV11-3 | TGTGCCAGCAGCTCTAGCGGGGACCTCCGAGAGACCCAGTACTTC | CASSSSGDLRETQYF
TRBD2 | few | TRBJ2-1 | TRBV10-2 | TGCGCCAGCAACCTTCGACTAGCGGCATACAATGAGCAGTTCTTC | CASNLRLAAYNEQFF
- | - | TRBJ2-7 | TRBV19 | TGTGCCAGTAGTATAGGAGGGCGGAGGGAGCAGTACTTC | CASSIGGRREQYF
TRBD1 | - | TRBJ2-5 | TRBV18 | TGTGCCAGCTCACCACGGACAGGGCAAGAGACCCAGTACTTC | CASSPRTGQETQYF
- | - | TRBJ1-5 | TRBV15 | TGTGCCACCAGCAGAGTGCGTTCGGAGGGCAATCAGCCCCAGCATTTT | CATSRVRSEGNQPQHF
TRBD1 | - | TRBJ1-2 | TRBV6-5 | TGTGCCAGCAGGCGACAGGGGCGGGACTATGGCTACACCTTC | CASRRQGRDYGYTF
- | once | TRBJ1-2 | TRBV11-2 | TGTGCCAGCAGCTCTCGGAGGGTTAACTATGGCTACACCTTC | CASSSRRVNYGYTF
TRBD2 | - | TRBJ2-2 | TRBV9 | TGTGCCAGCAGCGCCTTTAGCGGGGGCGCGAACACCGGGGAGCTGTTTTTT | CASSAFSGGANTGELFF
- | - | TRBJ1-1 | TRBV11-2 | TGTGCCAGCAGCTTAGACAGGTTGTGGGACACTGAAGCTTTCTTT | CASSLDRLWDTEAFF
- | - | TRBJ1-2 | TRBV5-1 | TGCGCCAGCAGCGAGGGCAGTCACTATGGCTACACCTTC | CASSEGSHYGYTF
- | - | TRBJ2-2 | TRBV19 | TGTGCCAGTAGTCGGTCCGGGGAGCTGTTTTTT | CASSRSGELFF
TRBD1 | - | TRBJ1-2 | TRBV18 | TGTGCCAGCTCACCGAAGGGGACAGGGGCTTCTAACTATGGCTACACCTTC | CASSPKGTGASNYGYTF
- | - | TRBJ2-7 | TRBV27 | TGTGCCAGCAGTCCCTCAGCCTACGAGCAGTACTTC | CASSPSAYEQYF
- | - | TRBJ2-2 | TRBV29-1 | TGCAGCGTTGGACTCCCCGGAACCGGGGAGCTGTTTTTT | CSVGLPGTGELFF